The T cell receptor (beta chain) described here comes from a study of T cell repertoires in cytomegalovirus infection. Turning to the study itself: Recently identified HLA-C-restricted CMV epitopes and well-studied HLA-B-restricted CMV epitopes were used by the study. Public signatures in TCR beta pointed to CMV infection and matching HLA type.

The length of the CDR3 is 16 residues. Germline V gives CDR1 MNHNS, CDR2 SASEGT. Trimming removed 6 bases from V and 4 bases from J; junction bases left unmatched: 10. TCRdb reprocessed the reads via MiXCR and lists one record per CDR3 protein. Of about 920,000 distinct CDR3 sequences in the sample, 31% are singletons; the top ten hold about an eighth. This clonotype came up a few times. Its target is unknown. Study results and limitations: HLA-C-restricted CMV-specific TCR beta clonotypes prevailed in the ex vivo response.

This chain connects TRBV6-1 to TRBJ2-1; 9 positions match TRBD2. The sequence came from a human donor in good health (CMV status not recorded). Some clones in this sample may be carry-over from other donors' samples. The material was cultured CD8+ T cells from PBMCs, obtained from culture after CMV antigen stimulation. The CDR3 DNA reads TGTGCCAGCAGGGCCTCCGGGACTAGCTCTTACAATGAGCAGTTCTTC. The encoded protein is CASRASGTSSYNEQFF.